In its sample, the clone carrying this T cell receptor beta chain was seen a few times. Its antigen is unknown. Trimming pared 5 bases from V and 6 bases from J, leaving 12 bases between. The CDR3 contains 13 residues. Germline-derived CDR1 and CDR2 are MDHEN and SYDVKM. This entry belongs to a study of post-analysis software for immune sequencing data. The library was made from cDNA and included unique molecular identifiers. TCRdb analysed the PCR reads with MiXCR anew, one entry per CDR3 protein. This table has about half a million distinct CDR3 sequences, around a third appearing once. General study findings and limits: When compared against controls, multiple sclerosis patients showed significantly lower normalized Chao1 diversity. Patients showed TRBV5-6, TRBV5-1 and TRBV20-1 among roughly five TRBV segments more frequent than in controls.

The clonotype originates from a girl younger than 18 with multiple sclerosis. This chain links TRBV28 with TRBJ2-3; no firm D call. Sequenced: blood. The CDR3 region has the DNA TGTGCCAGCAGTCGATCCCCACCTGATACGCAGTATTTT. Encoded protein: CASSRSPPDTQYF.